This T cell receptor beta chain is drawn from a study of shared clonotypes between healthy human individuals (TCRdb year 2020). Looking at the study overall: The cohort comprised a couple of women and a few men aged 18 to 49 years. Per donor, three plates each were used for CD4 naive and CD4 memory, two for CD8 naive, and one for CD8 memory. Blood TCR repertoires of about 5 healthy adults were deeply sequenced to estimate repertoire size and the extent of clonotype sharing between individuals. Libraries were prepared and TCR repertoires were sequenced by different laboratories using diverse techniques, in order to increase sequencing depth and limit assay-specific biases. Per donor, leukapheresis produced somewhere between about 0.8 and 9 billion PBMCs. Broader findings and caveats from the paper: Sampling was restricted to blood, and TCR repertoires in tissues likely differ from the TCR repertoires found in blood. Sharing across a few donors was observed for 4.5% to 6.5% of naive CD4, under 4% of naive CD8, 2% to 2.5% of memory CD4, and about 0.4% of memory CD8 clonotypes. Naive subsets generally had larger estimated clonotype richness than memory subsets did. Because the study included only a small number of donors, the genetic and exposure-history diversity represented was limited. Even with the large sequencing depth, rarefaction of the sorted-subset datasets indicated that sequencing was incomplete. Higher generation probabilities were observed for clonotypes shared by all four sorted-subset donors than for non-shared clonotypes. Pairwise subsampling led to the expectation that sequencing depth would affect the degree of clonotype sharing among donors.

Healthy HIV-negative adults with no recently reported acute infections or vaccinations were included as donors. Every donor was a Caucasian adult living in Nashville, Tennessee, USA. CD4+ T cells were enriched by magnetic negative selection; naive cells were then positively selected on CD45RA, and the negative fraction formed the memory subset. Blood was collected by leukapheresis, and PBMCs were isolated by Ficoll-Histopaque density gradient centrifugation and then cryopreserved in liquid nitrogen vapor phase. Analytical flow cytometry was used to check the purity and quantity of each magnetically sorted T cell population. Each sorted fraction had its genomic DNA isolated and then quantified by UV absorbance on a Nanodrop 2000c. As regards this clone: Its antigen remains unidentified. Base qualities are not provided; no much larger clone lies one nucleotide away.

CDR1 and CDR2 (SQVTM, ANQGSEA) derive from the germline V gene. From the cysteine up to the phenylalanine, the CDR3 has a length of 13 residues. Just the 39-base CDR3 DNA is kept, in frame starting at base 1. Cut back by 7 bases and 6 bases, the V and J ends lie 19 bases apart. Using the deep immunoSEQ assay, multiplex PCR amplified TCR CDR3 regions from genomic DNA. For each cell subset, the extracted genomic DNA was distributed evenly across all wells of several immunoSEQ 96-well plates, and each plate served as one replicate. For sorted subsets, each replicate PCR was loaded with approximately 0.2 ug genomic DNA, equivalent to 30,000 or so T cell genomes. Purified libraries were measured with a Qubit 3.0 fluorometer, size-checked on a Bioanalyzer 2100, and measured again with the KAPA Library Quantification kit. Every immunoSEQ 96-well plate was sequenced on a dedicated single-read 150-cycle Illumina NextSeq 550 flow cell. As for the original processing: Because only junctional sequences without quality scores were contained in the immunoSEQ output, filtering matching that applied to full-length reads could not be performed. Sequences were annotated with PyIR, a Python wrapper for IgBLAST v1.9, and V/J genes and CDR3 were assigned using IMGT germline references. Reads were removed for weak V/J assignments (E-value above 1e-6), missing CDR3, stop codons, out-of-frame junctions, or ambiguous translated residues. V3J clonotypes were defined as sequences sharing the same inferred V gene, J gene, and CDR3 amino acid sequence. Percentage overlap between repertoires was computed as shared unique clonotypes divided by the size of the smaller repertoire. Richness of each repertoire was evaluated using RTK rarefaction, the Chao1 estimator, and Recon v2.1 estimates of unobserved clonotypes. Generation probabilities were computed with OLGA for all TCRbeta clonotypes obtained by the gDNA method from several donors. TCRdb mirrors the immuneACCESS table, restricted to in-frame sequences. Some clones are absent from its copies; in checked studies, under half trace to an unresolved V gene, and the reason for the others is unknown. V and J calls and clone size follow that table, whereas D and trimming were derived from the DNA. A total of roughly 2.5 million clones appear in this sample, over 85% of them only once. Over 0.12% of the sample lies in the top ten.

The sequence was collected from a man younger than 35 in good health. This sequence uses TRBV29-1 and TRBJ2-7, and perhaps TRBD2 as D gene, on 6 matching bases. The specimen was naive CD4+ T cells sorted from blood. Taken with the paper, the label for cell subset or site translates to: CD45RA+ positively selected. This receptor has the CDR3 CSARRDSGVEQYF. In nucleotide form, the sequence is TGCAGCGCCCGGCGGGACTCCGGGGTCGAGCAGTACTTC.